Listed below are T cell receptor beta chains from one sample, sequenced in a study of cytomegalovirus exposure and HLA in healthy donors. Only in-frame clones appear in the TCRdb table, and some are missing; sequencing was by immunoSEQ multiplex PCR. The sample carries some 57,000 clones, around 90% recorded once. What was sequenced was PBMCs. The receptors shown here come from a young man in good health and CMV-seropositive. CDR3s include the opening cysteine and the closing phenylalanine or tryptophan. A D gene is named only where the DNA matches it firmly. Clone size appears in some rows only: once, few, many, or a class for an expanded clone.

TRBJ2-5	TRBV30	TRBD2	NA	TGTGCCTGGAGGCGTAGCGGGAGGACCCAGTACTTC	CAWRRSGRTQYF
TRBJ2-1	TRBV9	NA	NA	TGTGCCAGCAGCGTAGACACACGGGACACCTACAATGAGCAGTTCTTC	CASSVDTRDTYNEQFF
TRBJ2-7	TRBV4-1	NA	NA	TGCGCCAGCAGCCGAGTATCTACGGGGTCCTCCTACGAGCAGTACTTC	CASSRVSTGSSYEQYF
TRBJ2-7	TRBV6-1	TRBD2	NA	TGTGCCAGCAGTGCCAGGACTAGCGGGAGGGGTACCTACGAGCAGTACTTC	CASSARTSGRGTYEQYF
TRBJ1-4	TRBV7-9	TRBD1	NA	TGTGCCAGCAGCGCTGACAGGGGAACTAATGAAAAACTGTTTTTT	CASSADRGTNEKLFF
TRBJ1-1	TRBV6-1	TRBD1	NA	TGTGCCTCCGGGGACAGCCAAGCTTTCTTT	CASGDSQAFF
TRBJ2-3	TRBV7-3	NA	NA	TGTGCCAGCAGCTTAGTCGGGGCGGGGATCGGGGATACGCAGTATTTT	CASSLVGAGIGDTQYF
TRBJ2-7	TRBV19	TRBD2	NA	TGTGCCAGTAGTAACGTACCGGGACTAGCGGTCGAGCAGTACTTC	CASSNVPGLAVEQYF
TRBJ1-2	TRBV6-4	NA	once	TGTGCCAGCAGTGACTCGATTCCTGGCGGGGGCTACACCTTC	CASSDSIPGGGYTF
TRBJ2-5	TRBV29-1	NA	NA	TGCAGCGTTGACAGGCGAGCGGAAGAGACCCAGTACTTC	CSVDRRAEETQYF
TRBJ1-1	TRBV28	TRBD1	NA	TGTGCCAGCATTACAGGGGGGCACACTGAAGCTTTCTTT	CASITGGHTEAFF
TRBJ2-7	TRBV6-1	NA	NA	TGTGCCAGCAGGCGCACCTCCTACGAGCAGTACTTC	CASRRTSYEQYF
TRBJ2-3	TRBV4-3	TRBD1	once	TGCGCCAGCAGCCAAGGGGCGACAGGGAGTACAGATACGCAGTATTTT	CASSQGATGSTDTQYF
TRBJ2-1	TRBV7-2	NA	NA	TGTGCCAGCAGCTTAGCGCCCCTTAGTAGCGATGAGCAGTTCTTC	CASSLAPLSSDEQFF
TRBJ2-7	TRBV14	TRBD2	NA	TGTGCCAGCAGGCTCACGGGGGGACCCTACGAGCAGTACTTC	CASRLTGGPYEQYF
TRBJ1-2	TRBV4-3	NA	NA	TGCGCCAGCAGCCATTTCACACAGGGACGGGGCTACACCTTC	CASSHFTQGRGYTF
TRBJ1-1	TRBV7-2	TRBD1	NA	TGTGCCAGCAGCCTACAGGGGGAAGACACTGAAGCTTTCTTT	CASSLQGEDTEAFF
TRBJ1-1	TRBV4-3	NA	few	TGCGCCAGCAGCCCCCGAGGGGGACTGAACACTGAAGCTTTCTTT	CASSPRGGLNTEAFF